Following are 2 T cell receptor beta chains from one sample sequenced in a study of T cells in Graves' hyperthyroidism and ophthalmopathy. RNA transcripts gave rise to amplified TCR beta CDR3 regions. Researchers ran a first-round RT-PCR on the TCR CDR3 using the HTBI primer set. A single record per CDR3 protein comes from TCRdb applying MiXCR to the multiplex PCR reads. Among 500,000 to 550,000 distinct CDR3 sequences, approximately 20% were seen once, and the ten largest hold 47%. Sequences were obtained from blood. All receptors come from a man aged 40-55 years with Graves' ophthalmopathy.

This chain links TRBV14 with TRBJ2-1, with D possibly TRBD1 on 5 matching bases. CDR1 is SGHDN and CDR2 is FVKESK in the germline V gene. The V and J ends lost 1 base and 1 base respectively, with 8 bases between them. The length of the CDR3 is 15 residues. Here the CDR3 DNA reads TGTGCCAGCAGCCAAGTGAGACAGTCCTACAATGAGCAGTTCTTC. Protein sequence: CASSQVRQSYNEQFF.

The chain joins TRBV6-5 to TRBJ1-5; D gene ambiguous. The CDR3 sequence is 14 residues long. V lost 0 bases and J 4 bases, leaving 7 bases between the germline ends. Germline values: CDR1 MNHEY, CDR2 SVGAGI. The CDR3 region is CASSYSTANQPQHF. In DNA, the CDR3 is TGTGCCAGCAGTTACTCAACAGCTAATCAGCCCCAGCATTTT.